This T cell receptor (beta chain) was recorded in a study of T cell responses to AZD1222 COVID-19 vaccine. Study findings and constraints: Donors were chiefly white British, with a greater number of females, and clonal diversity was perhaps underestimated. Nearly half of unique spike-specific TCRs reportedly avoided B.1.351 and B.1.1.7 mutated regions.

About this clone: Its antigen is still unknown.

The data were produced by immunoSEQ multiplex PCR, yet TCRdb's version contains in-frame clones alone and is incomplete. The repertoire consists of 200,000 to 250,000 clones, with about 93% occurring once and the leading ten covering less than 1.2%. Germline V CDR1 and CDR2: LGHNA, YSLEER. V shed 1 base and J 6 bases; nucleotides not matched to a gene: 4. The CDR3 covers 14 residues. The chain joins TRBV4-3 to TRBJ2-7; 9 bases match TRBD1. The source of this sequence is an adult in good health. Source: peripheral blood, taken on day 0 of MenACWY control vaccination. The CDR3 DNA reads as TGCGCCAGCAGCCAAGGACAGGGGGAGGGCGAGCAGTACTTC. Encoded protein: CASSQGQGEGEQYF.